This TCR beta chain was retrieved from a study of molecular identifiers for immune sequencing clone quantification. CDR1 MNHEY and CDR2 SVGAGI come from the germline V gene. This CDR3 is built from 14 residues. Trimming left V 6 bases short and J 2 bases short, with 12 bases between. This clonotype was observed many times. Antigen: not known. Study results and caveats: Identical TCR molecules can share a barcode, and this sharing could underestimate highly expanded clone sizes.

Sequencing libraries of naive CD8 cells derived from roughly 20,000 to 1,000,000 sorted cells with 10%, 30% or 50% RNA. The sorting of naive CD8 T cells used the CD8+CD4-CCR7+CD45RA+ phenotype. TCRdb analysed the PCR reads with MiXCR anew, one entry per CDR3 protein. The table has 600,000 to 650,000 distinct CDR3 sequences, about 20% seen once. The sequencing input was naive CD8+ T cells from blood, with Jurkat cell RNA spiked in. Subset denoted: FACS-sorted CD8+CD4-CCR7+CD45RA+ naive T cells. This sequence was found in a human donor in good health. Some libraries in this study had Jurkat cell RNA spiked in. This chain links TRBV6-5 with TRBJ2-3; D is possibly TRBD2 (7 bases). CDR3 bases: TGTGCCAGCAGCGGGGGGCCGTACACAGATACGCAGTATTTT. It encodes CASSGGPYTDTQYF.